This T cell receptor (beta chain) was captured by sequencing in a study of vaccination effects on CD4 cells after COVID-19. Study as a whole: After the second dose, samples were taken at median day 72.

With 0 bases clipped from V and 4 bases from J, the junction kept 6 bases outside the gene matches. Looked up from germline, CDR1 is LNHNV and CDR2 is YYDKDF (reference sequence). The CDR3 is made up of 16 amino acids. This clone is a singleton in its sample. Its specificity is not known. Generated by immunoSEQ multiplex PCR, the TCRdb table keeps only in-frame clones and is missing some. The data show some 24,000 clones, with around 77% seen just once and roughly a quarter held by the top ten. Viral peptide pools were used in the ViraFEST assay to expand antigen-specific CD4+ T cells, and sequencing came afterward. Cells that had been cultured for approximately eleven days were the source of isolated CD4+ T cells. Participants each got two BNT162b2 or mRNA-1273 vaccine doses.

The clonotype originates from a human donor who received a COVID-19 vaccine. The sequences come from CD4+ T cells from PBMCs cultured with HCoV-NL63 spike peptides, collected after COVID-19 vaccination. The V gene is TRBV15, the J gene TRBJ2-3, with 8 bases aligning to TRBD2. The CDR3 DNA is TGTGCCACCAGCAGAGATAATACGGGGGGGTCAGATACGCAGTATTTT. It encodes CATSRDNTGGSDTQYF.